This TCR beta chain was recovered during a study of T cell responses to AZD1222 COVID-19 vaccine. In the case of this clone: No antigen is known for it.

V shed 0 bases, J shed 7 bases, and the junction held 10 bases outside the gene matches. Germline V lookup: CDR1 MGHRA, CDR2 YSYEKL. CDR3 size: 16 residues. Points from the study as a whole: Donors were largely white British and mainly female; clonal diversity was possibly underestimated. Once two AZD1222 doses were given, Spike-specific TCR breadth and depth went up. Reports indicate that nearly half of spike-specific TCRs are directed at unmutated variant regions.

Assay: immunoSEQ multiplex PCR; the TCRdb copy retains only in-frame clones and omits some. This table holds fewer than 200,000 clones, over 80% found once. The source of this sequence is an adult who received the MenACWY meningococcal vaccine as a control. The chain uses TRBV4-1 and TRBJ1-2; 8 positions agree with TRBD1. Sequences were derived from peripheral blood, sampled 28 days after the second dose of the MenACWY control vaccine. The DNA for the CDR3 is TGCGCCAGCAGCCAAGATCATGAGACAGGGGACCTTGGCTACACCTTC. Translation: CASSQDHETGDLGYTF.